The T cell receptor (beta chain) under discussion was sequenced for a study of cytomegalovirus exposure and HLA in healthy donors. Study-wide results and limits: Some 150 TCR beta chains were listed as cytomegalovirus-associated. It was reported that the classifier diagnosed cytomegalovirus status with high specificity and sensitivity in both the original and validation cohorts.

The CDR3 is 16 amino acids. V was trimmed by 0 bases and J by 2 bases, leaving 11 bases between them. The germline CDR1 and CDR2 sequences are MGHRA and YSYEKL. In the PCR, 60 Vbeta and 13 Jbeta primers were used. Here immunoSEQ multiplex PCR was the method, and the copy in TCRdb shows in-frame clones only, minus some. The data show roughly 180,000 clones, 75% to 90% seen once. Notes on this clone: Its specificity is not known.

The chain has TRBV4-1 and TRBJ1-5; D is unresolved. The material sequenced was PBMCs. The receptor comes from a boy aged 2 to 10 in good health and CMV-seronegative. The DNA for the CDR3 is TGCGCCAGCAGCCAAGAATTTGATGTAGGCAATCAGCCCCAGCATTTT. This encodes CASSQEFDVGNQPQHF.